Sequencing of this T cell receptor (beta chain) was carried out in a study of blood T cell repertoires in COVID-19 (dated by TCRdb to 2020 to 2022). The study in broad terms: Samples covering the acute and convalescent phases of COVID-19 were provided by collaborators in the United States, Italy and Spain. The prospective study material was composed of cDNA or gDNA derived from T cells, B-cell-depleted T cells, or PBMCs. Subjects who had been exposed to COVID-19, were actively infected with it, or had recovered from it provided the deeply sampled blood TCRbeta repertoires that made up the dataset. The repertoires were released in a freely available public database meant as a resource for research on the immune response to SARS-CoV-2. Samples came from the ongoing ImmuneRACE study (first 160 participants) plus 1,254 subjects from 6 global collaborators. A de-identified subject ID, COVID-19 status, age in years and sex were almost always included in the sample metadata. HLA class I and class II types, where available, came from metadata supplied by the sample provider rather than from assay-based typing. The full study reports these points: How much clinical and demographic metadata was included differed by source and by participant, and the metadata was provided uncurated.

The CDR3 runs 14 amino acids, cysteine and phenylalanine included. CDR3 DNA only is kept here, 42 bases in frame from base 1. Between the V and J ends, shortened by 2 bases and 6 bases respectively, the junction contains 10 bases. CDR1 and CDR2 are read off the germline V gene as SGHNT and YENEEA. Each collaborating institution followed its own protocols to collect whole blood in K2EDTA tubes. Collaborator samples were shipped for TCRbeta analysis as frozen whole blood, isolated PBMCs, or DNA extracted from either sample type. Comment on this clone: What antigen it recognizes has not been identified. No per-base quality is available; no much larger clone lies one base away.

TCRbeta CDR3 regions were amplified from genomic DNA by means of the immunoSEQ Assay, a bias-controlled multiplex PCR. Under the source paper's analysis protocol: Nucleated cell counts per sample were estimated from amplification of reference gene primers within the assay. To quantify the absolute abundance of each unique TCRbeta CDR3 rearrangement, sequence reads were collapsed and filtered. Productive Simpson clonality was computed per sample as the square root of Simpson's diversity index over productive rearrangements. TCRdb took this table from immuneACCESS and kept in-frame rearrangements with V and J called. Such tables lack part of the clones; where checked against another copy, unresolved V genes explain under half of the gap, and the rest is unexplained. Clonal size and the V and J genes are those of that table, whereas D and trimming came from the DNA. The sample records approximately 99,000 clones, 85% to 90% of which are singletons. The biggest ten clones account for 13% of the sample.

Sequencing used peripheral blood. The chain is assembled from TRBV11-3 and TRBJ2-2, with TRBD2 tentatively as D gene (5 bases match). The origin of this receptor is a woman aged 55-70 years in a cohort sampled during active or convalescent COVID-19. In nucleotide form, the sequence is TGTGCCAGCAGCTTAAACGGGGTGGCCGGGGAGCTGTTTTTT. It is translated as CASSLNGVAGELFF.